Listed here is a single T cell receptor (beta chain). Its specificity is unknown. This entry comes from a study of T cell responses to AZD1222 COVID-19 vaccine. Study-level points and caveats: Reportedly, close to half of spike-specific TCRs are directed against unmutated variant regions.

Clones were sequenced by immunoSEQ multiplex PCR, and TCRdb holds only the in-frame ones, with some missing. The table has more than 95,000 clones, 82% seen once. CDR3 length: 22 amino acids. This receptor was obtained from an adult in good health. The sequences come from peripheral blood, collected on day 0 of AZD1222 vaccination. This chain uses TRBV21-1 with TRBJ2-2; the DNA was not used to check the table's D call, TRBD1. TRBV21-1 corresponds to a pseudogene. CDR3 nucleotide sequence: TGTGCCAGCAGCAAATCTTTTAGGGGGACAGGGTTTGGGGCAGCGAACACCGGGGAGCTGTTTTTT. As protein: CASSKSFRGTGFGAANTGELFF.